This TCR beta chain derives from a study of control samples from healthy donors and cancer patients. This CDR3 has 11 amino acids. Germline-derived CDR1 and CDR2 are MNHEY and SVGAGI. V was clipped by 6 bases and J by 6 bases, with 8 bases between them. The assay was immunoSEQ multiplex PCR, and TCRdb's table has in-frame clones only and misses some. The sample lists some 120,000 clones; just under 95% were seen once. The genes are TRBV6-5 and TRBJ1-2; D is undetermined. The TCR comes from a man under 40 in good health. Sequenced material: blood. CDR3 loop: CASRDRHGYTF. CDR3 in DNA: TGTGCCAGCAGGGACCGGCATGGCTACACCTTC.